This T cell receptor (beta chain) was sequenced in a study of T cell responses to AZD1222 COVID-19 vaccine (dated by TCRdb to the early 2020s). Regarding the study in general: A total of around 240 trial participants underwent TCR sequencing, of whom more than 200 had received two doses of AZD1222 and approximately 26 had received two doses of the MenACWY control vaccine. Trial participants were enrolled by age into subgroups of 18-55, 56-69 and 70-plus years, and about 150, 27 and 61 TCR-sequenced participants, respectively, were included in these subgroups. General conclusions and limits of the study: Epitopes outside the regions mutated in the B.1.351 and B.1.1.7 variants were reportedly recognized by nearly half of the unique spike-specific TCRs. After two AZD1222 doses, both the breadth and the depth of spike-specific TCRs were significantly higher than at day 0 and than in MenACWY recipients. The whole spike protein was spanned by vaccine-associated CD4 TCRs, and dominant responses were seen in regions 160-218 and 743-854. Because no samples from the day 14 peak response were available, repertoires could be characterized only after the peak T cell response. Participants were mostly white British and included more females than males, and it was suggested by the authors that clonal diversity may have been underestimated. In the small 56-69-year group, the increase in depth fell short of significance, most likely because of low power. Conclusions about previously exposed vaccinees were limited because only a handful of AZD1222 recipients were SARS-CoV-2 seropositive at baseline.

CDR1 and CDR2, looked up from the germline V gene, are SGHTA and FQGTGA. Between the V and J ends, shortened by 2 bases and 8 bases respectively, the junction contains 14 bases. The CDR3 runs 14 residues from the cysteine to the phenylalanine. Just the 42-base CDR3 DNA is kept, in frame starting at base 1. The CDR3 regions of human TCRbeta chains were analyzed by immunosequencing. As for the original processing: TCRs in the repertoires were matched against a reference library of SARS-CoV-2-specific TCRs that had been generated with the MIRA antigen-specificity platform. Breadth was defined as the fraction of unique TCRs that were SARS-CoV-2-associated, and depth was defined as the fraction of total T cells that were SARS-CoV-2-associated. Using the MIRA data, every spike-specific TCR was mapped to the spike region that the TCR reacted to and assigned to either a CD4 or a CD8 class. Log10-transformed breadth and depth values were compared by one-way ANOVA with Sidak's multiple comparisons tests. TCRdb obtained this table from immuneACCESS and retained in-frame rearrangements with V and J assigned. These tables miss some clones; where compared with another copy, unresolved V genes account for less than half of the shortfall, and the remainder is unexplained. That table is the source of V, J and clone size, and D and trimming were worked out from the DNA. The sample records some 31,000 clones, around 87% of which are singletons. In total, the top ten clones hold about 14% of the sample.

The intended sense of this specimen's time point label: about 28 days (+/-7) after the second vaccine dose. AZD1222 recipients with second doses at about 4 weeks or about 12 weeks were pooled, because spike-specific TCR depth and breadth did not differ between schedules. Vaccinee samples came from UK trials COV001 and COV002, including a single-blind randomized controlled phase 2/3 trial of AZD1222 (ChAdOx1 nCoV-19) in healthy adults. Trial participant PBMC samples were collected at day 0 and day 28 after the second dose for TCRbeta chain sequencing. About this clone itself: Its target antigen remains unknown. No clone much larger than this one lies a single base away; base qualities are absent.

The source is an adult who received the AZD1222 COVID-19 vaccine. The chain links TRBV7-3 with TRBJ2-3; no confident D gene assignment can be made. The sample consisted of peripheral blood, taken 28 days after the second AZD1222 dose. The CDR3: CASSLSFASTTQYF. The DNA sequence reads TGTGCCAGCAGCTTATCCTTTGCGAGTACTACGCAGTATTTT.